This T cell receptor beta chain originates from a study of blood T cells in healthy people across ages (dated by TCRdb to the mid-2010s). The study in broad terms: In model experiments, template switching captured about one uniquely barcoded TCR beta cDNA molecule for every two T cells. To track age-related changes in TCR beta repertoire diversity, the study relied on deep sequencing normalized with unique cDNA molecular identifiers. The study analyzed two additional independent replicas of 1 million unique cDNA reads from the same blood draw for two donors, one aged 18 to 29 and one aged 80 or older. Four age groups were formed from the donors: young (average approximately 15 years), middle-aged (around 40), aged (over 55) and long-lived (more than 75). The study at large found these results: Observed TCR beta diversity per million T cells fell roughly linearly with age, and a significant reduction was already apparent by age around 40. Conclusive comparison of naive and antigen-experienced compartments was prevented by the profiling of bulk unsorted PBMCs. Because donor CMV infection status was unknown, age-related changes in expanded clonotypes were potentially confounded. Compared with the aged group, the long-lived group had more naive CD4+ T cells, fewer expanded clones and increased TCR diversity, suggesting age selection. The percentage of naive T cells measured by flow cytometry correlated strongly with observed TCR beta diversity. Estimates of total diversity from one million sequenced T cells were regarded as lower bounds and underestimates.

The library was generated by 5' RACE. This sample was sequenced with an Illumina HiSeq 2500. A second PCR of roughly 7 to 11 cycles was performed with a sample-barcoded 5' primer and a J-beta primer mix. A template-switch 5' adaptor carrying 12 random nucleotides introduced a unique molecular identifier onto each TCR beta cDNA molecule. At least 2.5 million CDR3-containing paired-end reads were obtained from each sample. First-strand cDNA was synthesized from all RNA with the Mint cDNA synthesis kit, primed by a TRBC-specific oligonucleotide. After uracil-DNA glycosylase treatment, a first 18-cycle PCR used universal primers M1SS and BC2_uni_R on all cDNA. On the authors' methods: For normalization, 1 million high-quality reads, each with a distinct molecular identifier, were randomly selected from each sample. Reads with shared molecular identifiers were discarded instead of being binned into consensus sequences. MiTCR, run with a Q25 quality threshold and the strictest error-elimination algorithm, handled CDR3 identification, clonotype clustering and error correction. A nonparametric unseen species model with Euler transformation was used to estimate a lower bound on total TCR beta diversity. TCRdb reprocessed the public reads (quality trimming at Q25 with fastp, clone calling with MiXCR) and kept in-frame beta chains. Under each unique CDR3 protein, matching rows form one entry showing the most common genes and DNA. These V and J calls originate from TCRdb's pipeline instead of the authors' own analysis. For this sample there are 750,000 to 950,000 distinct CDR3 sequences; about 29% appear just once. The ten largest clones take up 10% of the sample.

This clonotype came up many times. The antigen this receptor binds is unknown. Nothing much larger sits one base from this clone, and base qualities are not available. The germline V gene (reference sequence) yields GTSNPN for CDR1 and SVGIG for CDR2. The CDR3 spans 14 residues, from the cysteine through the phenylalanine. Only the CDR3 DNA stays, 42 bases, in frame from base 1. V gives up 1 base and J gives up 0 bases, and the segment between their germline ends measures 9 bases. The 40 or so donors, aged roughly 6 to 90 years, were systemically healthy Caucasian individuals from Russia. Ten milliliters of peripheral blood were drawn from each donor into EDTA-treated Vacutainer tubes. PBMCs were isolated by Ficoll-Paque density-gradient centrifugation, with at least 6 million obtained per sample. Trizol reagent was used to extract total RNA from the PBMCs, yielding at least 6 micrograms per sample. For every donor, flow cytometry on a PBMC aliquot measured the percentage of naive CD45RAhigh/CD27high T cells.

These data were likewise used in another study, on T cells of mothers and their children. Drawing on the second study: Nine systemically healthy Caucasian individuals, comprising three mothers and their six children, were included as donors. cDNA synthesis used all of the extracted RNA, with roughly 1.5 ug of RNA in each 15 ul reaction. Sample barcodes and 2-4 random nucleotides were added via the M1S primer in the second PCR. Over 9 million TCR beta CDR3 reads came from each mother, compared with several million reads from each child. In both related and unrelated pairs, thymic selection shapes the output of TCR recombination in a similar way, with inherited differences having only a minor effect. Normalized repertoire overlap was always found to be slightly, but never significantly, higher in related mother-child pairs than in unrelated mother-child pairs. No persistent microchimeric T cell clones were found, with a detection sensitivity of 85 to 100 clones per million clonotypes. To look for features that set related mother-child pairs apart from unrelated individuals, the researchers ran deep NGS to compare the TCR beta repertoires of mothers and children. The mean age was 40 +/- 4 years for the mothers and about 12 +/- 4 years for the children. Libraries were sequenced on Illumina HiSeq 2000 with 100+100 nt paired-end reads after adapter ligation with NEBNext reagents. Mother and child libraries were prepared a month apart and sequenced in separate runs to prevent cross-contamination. For each donor, somewhere between roughly 500,000 and 2,100,000 distinct TCR beta clonotypes were identified. Naive TCR beta clonotypes were estimated from low-frequency clonotypes matched to each donor's FACS-determined naive share, without sorting.

The chain is encoded by TRBV30 joined to TRBJ1-1; the D segment cannot be called with confidence. The receptor was isolated from a woman aged 40-49 years in good health. The sample comprised blood. The DNA is TGTGCCTGGAGTGGGGGAATTATGAACACTGAAGCTTTCTTT. This is translated as CAWSGGIMNTEAFF.